Listed here is a single T cell receptor beta chain. No antigen is known for it. The ends were cut back, 1 base at V and 1 base at J, with 14 bases in the middle. The CDR3 is made up of 16 amino acids. Germline V gene lookup returns CDR1 SGHNT and CDR2 YYREEE (reference sequence). The data were taken from a study of T cell responses to AZD1222 COVID-19 vaccine. Study findings and constraints: White British donors predominated, females outnumbered males, and clonal diversity was possibly underestimated.

Measured with immunoSEQ multiplex PCR; TCRdb has only the in-frame clones, and not every one. The top ten clones hold approximately 2.6% of a sample with 95,000 to 150,000 clones, about nine tenths of them seen once. The sample consisted of peripheral blood, taken 28 days after the second AZD1222 dose. This clonotype was obtained from an adult who received the AZD1222 COVID-19 vaccine. The gene calls are TRBV5-4 and TRBJ1-1; D is possibly TRBD1 (6 bases). CDR3 residues: CASSLRPGQTNTEAFF. The CDR3 coding sequence is TGTGCCAGCAGCTTGAGACCGGGACAAACGAACACTGAAGCTTTCTTT. The full variable domain, in which reference TRBV5-4 and TRBJ1-1 provide the parts outside the CDR3, is ETGVTQSPTHLIKTRGQQVTLRCSSQSGHNTVSWYQQALGQGPQFIFQYYREEENGRGNFPPRFSGLQFPNYSSELNVNALELDDSALYLCASSLRPGQTNTEAFFGQGTRLTVV.